This T cell receptor (beta chain) was observed in a study of OX40 agonist ivuxolimab in advanced cancers. Points from the study as a whole: Averaged across samples, CD8+ T cells carried more expanded clones than CD4+ did.

A note on this clone: Its antigen remains unidentified.

CDR3 size: 13 residues. Germline assignment: CDR1 MNHEY and CDR2 SVGAGI. The trim removed 5 bases at V and 8 bases at J, leaving 5 bases unmatched. The assay was immunoSEQ multiplex PCR, and TCRdb's table has in-frame clones only and misses some. The sample lists about 79,000 clones; just over 85% were seen once. This sequence originates from an adult with an advanced solid tumor such as melanoma, head and neck, liver or kidney cancer. V is TRBV6-5 and J is TRBJ1-2; 10 nucleotides align to TRBD1. This material consisted of CD4+ or CD8+ T cells sorted from blood, taken in a trial of the OX40 agonist ivuxolimab. The CDR3 reads CASSDRGLGGYTF. In nucleotides, the CDR3 is TGTGCCAGCAGTGACAGGGGGCTGGGCGGCTACACCTTC.